This T cell receptor beta chain was obtained from a study of OX40 agonist ivuxolimab in advanced cancers. Assay: immunoSEQ multiplex PCR; the TCRdb copy retains only in-frame clones and omits some. Altogether more than 45,000 clones are present, more than 75% being singletons, with the ten largest covering approximately 10%. Sequencing used CD4+ or CD8+ T cells sorted from blood, obtained in a trial of the OX40 agonist ivuxolimab. The TCR comes from an adult with an advanced solid tumor such as melanoma, head and neck, liver or kidney cancer.

Here the CDR3 DNA reads TGCGCCAGCAGCTTGTGGCAGGGGGCGGGAGATACGCAGTATTTT. Translated: CASSLWQGAGDTQYF. The chain combines TRBV5-1 with TRBJ2-3, with 8 positions matching TRBD1. V was clipped by 1 base and J by 5 bases; unmatched bases: 6. In germline, CDR1 is SGHRS, CDR2 YFSETQ. CDR3 length: 15 residues.